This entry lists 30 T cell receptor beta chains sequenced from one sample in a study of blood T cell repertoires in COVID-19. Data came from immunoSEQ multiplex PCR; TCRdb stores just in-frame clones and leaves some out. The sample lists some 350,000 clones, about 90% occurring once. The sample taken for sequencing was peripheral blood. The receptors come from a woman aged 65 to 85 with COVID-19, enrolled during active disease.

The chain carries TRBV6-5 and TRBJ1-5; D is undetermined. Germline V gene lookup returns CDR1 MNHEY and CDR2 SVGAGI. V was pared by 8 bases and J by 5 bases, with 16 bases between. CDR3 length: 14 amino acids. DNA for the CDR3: TGTGCCAGCTCCTTTAGGAACGGGGATCAGCCCCAGCATTTT. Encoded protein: CASSFRNGDQPQHF.

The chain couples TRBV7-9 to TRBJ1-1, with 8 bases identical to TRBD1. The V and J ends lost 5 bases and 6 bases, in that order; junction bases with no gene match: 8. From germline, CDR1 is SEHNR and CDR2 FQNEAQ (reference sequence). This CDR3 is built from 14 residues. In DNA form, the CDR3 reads TGTGCCAGCAGCCCGTACGACAGGGGACCTGAAGCTTTCTTT. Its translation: CASSPYDRGPEAFF. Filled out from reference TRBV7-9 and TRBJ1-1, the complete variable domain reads DTGVSQNPRHKITKRGQNVTFRCDPISEHNRLYWYRQTLGQGPEFLTYFQNEAQLEKSRLLSDRFSAERPKGSFSTLEIQRTEQGDSAMYLCASSPYDRGPEAFFGQGTRLTVV.

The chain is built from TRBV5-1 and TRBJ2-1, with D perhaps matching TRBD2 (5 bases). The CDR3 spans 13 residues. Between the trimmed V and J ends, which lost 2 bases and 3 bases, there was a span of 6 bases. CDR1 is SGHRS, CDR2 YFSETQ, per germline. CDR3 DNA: TGCGCCAGCAGCTTTCGGGACTACAATGAGCAGTTCTTC. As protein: CASSFRDYNEQFF.

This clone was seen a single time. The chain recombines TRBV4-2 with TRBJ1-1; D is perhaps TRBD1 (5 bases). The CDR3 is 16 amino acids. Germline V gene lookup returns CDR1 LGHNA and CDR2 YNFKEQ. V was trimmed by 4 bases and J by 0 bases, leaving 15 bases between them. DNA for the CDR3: TGTGCCAGCAGCCTTTGGGTGGGGGGGATGAACACTGAAGCTTTCTTT. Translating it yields CASSLWVGGMNTEAFF.

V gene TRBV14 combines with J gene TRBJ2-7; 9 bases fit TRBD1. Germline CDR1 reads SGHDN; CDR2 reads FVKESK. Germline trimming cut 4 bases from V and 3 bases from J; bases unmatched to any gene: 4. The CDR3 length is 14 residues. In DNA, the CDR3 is TGTGCCAGCAGCCGGGGGACAGGGAGCTACGAGCAGTACTTC. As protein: CASSRGTGSYEQYF.

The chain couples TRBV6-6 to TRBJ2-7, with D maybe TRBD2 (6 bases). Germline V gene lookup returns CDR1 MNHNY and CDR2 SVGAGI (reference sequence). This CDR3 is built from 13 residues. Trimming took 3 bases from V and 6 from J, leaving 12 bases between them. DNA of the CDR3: TGTGCCAGCAGTTATGGGGGGTTAGGCGAGCAGTACTTC. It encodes CASSYGGLGEQYF.

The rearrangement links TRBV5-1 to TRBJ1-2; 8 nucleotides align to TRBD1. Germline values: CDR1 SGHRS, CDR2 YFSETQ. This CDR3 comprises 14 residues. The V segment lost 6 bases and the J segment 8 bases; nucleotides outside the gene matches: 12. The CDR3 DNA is TGCGCCAGCATGAAGACAGGGGTGGGAGAAGGCTACACCTTC. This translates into CASMKTGVGEGYTF.

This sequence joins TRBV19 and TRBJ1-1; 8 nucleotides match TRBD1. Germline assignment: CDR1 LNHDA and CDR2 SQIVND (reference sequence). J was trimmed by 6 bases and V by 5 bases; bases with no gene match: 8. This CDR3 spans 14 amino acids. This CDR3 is CASSWRTGRAEAFF. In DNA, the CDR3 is TGTGCCAGTAGTTGGAGGACAGGGCGAGCTGAAGCTTTCTTT.

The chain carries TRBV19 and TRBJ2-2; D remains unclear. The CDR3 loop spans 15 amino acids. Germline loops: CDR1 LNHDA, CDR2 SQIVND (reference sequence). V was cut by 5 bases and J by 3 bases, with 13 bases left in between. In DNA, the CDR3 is TGTGCCAGTAGTCCTGCCCGCAGTTACACCGGGGAGCTGTTTTTT. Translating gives CASSPARSYTGELFF.

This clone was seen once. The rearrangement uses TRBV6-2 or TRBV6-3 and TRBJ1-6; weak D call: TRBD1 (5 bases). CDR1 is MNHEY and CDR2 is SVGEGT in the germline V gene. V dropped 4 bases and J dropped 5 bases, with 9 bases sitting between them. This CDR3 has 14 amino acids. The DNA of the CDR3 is TGTGCCAGCAGTTTGGGACTCGATAATTCACCCCTCCACTTT. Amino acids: CASSLGLDNSPLHF.

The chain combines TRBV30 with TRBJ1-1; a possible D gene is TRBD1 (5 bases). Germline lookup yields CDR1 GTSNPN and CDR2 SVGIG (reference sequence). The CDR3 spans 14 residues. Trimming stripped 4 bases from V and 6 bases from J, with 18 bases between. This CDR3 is CAWNQGAGRPEAFF. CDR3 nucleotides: TGTGCCTGGAACCAGGGCGCCGGGAGACCTGAAGCTTTCTTT.

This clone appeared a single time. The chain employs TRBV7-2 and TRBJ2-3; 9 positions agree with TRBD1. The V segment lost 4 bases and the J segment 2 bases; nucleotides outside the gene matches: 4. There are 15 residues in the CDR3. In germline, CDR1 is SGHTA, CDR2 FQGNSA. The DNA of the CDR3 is TGTGCCAGCAGCTCGGGACAGGGTGTCACAGATACGCAGTATTTT. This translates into CASSSGQGVTDTQYF.

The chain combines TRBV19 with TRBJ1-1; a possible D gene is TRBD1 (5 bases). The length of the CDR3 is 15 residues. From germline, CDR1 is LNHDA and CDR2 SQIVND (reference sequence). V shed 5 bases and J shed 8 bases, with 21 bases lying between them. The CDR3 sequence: CASSALLTGAAEAFF. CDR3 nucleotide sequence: TGTGCCAGTAGTGCCCTTTTAACAGGAGCCGCCGAAGCTTTCTTT.

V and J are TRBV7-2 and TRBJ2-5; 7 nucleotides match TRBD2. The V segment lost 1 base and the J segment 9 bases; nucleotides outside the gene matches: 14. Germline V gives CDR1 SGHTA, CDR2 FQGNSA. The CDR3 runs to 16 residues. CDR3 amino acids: CASSLERLASGTSQYF. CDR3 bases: TGTGCCAGCAGCTTAGAAAGACTAGCTTCGGGGACGTCCCAGTACTTC.

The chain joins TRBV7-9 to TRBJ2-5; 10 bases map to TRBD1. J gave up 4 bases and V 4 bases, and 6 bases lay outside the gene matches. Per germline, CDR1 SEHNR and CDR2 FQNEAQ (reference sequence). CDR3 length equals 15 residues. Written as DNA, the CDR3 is TGTGCCAGCAGCTCGGGACAGGGGATTCGAGAGACCCAGTACTTC. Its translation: CASSSGQGIRETQYF.

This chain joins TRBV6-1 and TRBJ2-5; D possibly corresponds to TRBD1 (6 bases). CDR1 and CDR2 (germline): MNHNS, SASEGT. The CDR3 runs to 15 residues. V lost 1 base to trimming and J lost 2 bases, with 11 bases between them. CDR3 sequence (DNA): TGTGCCAGCAGTGAAGGTGGACAGTTACAAGAGACCCAGTACTTC. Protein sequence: CASSEGGQLQETQYF.

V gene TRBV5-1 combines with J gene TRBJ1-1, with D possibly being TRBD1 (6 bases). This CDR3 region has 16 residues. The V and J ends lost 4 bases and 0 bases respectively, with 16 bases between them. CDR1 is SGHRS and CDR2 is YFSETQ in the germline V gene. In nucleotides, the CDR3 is TGCGCCAGCAGCCCACGCCCCGGACAGATGAACACTGAAGCTTTCTTT. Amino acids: CASSPRPGQMNTEAFF. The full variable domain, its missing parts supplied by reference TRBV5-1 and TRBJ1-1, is KAGVTQTPRYLIKTRGQQVTLSCSPISGHRSVSWYQQTPGQGLQFLFEYFSETQRNKGNFPGRFSGRQFSNSRSEMNVSTLELGDSALYLCASSPRPGQMNTEAFFGQGTRLTVV.

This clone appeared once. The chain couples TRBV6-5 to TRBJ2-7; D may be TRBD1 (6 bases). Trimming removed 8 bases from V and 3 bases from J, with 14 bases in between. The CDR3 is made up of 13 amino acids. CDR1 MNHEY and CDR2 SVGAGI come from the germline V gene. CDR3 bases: TGTGCCAGCGGGGGAAGGGGGTACTACGAGCAGTACTTC. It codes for CASGGRGYYEQYF.

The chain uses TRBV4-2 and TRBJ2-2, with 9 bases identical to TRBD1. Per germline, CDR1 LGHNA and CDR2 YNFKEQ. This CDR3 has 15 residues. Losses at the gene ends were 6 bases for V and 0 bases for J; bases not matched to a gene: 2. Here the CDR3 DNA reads TGTGCCAGCAGATGGGACAGGGCGAACACCGGGGAGCTGTTTTTT. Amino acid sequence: CASRWDRANTGELFF.

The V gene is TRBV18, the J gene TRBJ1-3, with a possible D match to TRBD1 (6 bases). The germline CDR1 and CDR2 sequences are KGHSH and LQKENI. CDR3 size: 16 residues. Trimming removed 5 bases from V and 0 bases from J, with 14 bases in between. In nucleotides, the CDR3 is TGTGCCAGCTCAGCACAAGGGGGAGCCTCTGGAAACACCATATATTTT. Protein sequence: CASSAQGGASGNTIYF.

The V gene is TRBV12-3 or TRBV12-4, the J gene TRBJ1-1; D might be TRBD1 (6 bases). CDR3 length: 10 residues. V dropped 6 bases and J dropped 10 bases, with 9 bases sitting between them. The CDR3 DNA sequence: TGTGCCAGCAGCACAGGGTTAGCTTTCTTT. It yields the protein CASSTGLAFF.

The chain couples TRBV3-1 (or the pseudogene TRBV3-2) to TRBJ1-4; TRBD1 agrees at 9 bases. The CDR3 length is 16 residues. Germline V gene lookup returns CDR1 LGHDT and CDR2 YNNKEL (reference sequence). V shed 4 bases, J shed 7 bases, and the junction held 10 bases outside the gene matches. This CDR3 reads CASSLDRGFFSEKLFF. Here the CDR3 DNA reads TGTGCCAGCAGCCTCGACAGGGGGTTCTTTAGTGAAAAACTGTTTTTT.

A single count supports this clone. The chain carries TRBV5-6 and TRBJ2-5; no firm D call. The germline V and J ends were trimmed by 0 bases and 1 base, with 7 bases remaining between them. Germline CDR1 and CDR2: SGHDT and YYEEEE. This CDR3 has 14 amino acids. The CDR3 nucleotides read TGTGCCAGCAGCTTGGGTAGTAGCCAAGAGACCCAGTACTTC. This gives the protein CASSLGSSQETQYF.

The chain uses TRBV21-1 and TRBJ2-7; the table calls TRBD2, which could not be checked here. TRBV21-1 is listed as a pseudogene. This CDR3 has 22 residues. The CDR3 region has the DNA TGTGCCAGCAGCAAAAAGGTTCTGAGGGCGGGGGGCCGATCTCATAGCTCCTACGAGCAGTACTTC. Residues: CASSKKVLRAGGRSHSSYEQYF.

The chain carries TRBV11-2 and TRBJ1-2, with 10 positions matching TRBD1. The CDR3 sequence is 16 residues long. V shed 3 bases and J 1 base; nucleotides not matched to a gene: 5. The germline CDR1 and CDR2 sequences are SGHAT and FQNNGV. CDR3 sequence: CASSFGGQGFNYGYTF. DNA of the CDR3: TGTGCCAGCAGCTTCGGGGGACAGGGGTTTAACTATGGCTACACCTTC.

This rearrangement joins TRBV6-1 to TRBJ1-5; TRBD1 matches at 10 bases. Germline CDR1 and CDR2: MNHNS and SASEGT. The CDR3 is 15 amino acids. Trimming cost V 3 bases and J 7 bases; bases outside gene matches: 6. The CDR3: CASSDWGQGWQPQHF. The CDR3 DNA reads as TGTGCCAGCAGTGATTGGGGACAGGGGTGGCAGCCCCAGCATTTT.

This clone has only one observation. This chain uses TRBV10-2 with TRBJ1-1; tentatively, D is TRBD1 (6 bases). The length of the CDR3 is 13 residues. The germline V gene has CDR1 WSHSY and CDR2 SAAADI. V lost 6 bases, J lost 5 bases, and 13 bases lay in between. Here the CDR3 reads CASRSLGGTEAFF. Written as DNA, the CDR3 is TGCGCCAGCAGGTCCCTAGGGGGAACTGAAGCTTTCTTT.

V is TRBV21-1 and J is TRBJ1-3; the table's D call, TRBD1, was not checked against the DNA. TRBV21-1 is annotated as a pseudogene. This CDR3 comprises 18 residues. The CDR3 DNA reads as TGTGCCAGCAAACCAAACCCACCCAACGGGACAGACGGAAACACCATATATTTT. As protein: CASKPNPPNGTDGNTIYF.

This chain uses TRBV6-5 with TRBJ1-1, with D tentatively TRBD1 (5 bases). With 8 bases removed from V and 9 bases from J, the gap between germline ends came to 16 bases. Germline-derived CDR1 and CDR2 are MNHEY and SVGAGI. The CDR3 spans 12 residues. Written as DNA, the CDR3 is TGTGCCAGCTGCACCCCGGGACTGAAAGCTTTCTTT. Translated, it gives CASCTPGLKAFF.

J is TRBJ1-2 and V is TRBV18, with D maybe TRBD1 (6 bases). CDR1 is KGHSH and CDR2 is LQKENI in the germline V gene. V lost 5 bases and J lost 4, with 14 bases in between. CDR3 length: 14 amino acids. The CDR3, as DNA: TGTGCCAGCTCATACGGGACAACCACCTATGGCTACACCTTC. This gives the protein CASSYGTTTYGYTF.